A single T cell receptor (beta chain) is shown here with its context. In the original processing: The assay estimated nucleated cells by amplifying reference gene primers. Assay: immunoSEQ multiplex PCR; the TCRdb copy retains only in-frame clones and omits some. V, J and clone size were drawn from that table, and D and trimming were deduced from the DNA. The data contain 250,000 to 350,000 clones, about nine tenths of them singletons. The source of the sample is a study of blood T cell repertoires in COVID-19. This CDR3 has 17 residues. Per germline, CDR1 GTSNPN and CDR2 SVGIG (reference sequence). J was trimmed by 7 bases and V by 1 base; bases with no gene match: 14.

The receptor was isolated from a woman between 50 and 59 years old who had recovered from COVID-19. The sample consisted of peripheral blood. V usage is TRBV30 and J usage is TRBJ1-4; 8 nucleotides match TRBD1. The CDR3 nucleotides read TGTGCCTGGAGTGGAGGGAACAGGGGGACCCGAGGTGAAAAACTGTTTTTT. Residues: CAWSGGNRGTRGEKLFF.